This TCR beta chain was found in a study of blood T cell repertoires in COVID-19. Study summary: Whether acute or convalescent, the COVID-19 samples came from the United States, Italy and Spain. T cells, B-cell-depleted T cells, or PBMCs supplied cDNA or gDNA.

The germline CDR1 and CDR2 sequences are MNHEY and SVGAGI. CDR3 length equals 12 residues. Trimming took 5 bases from V and 4 from J, leaving 9 bases between them. In the original workflow: Reference gene primers were amplified, and this amplification served to estimate nucleated cell counts. This table comes from immunoSEQ multiplex PCR, and its TCRdb copy is limited to in-frame clones, with some not included. V, J and clone size are those of that table, while D and trimming were read from the DNA. The profile shows 300,000 to 450,000 clones, around 87% of them singletons. With respect to this clone: Within the sample, other DNA sequences also encode this same CDR3.

Seattle cases were enrolled at active infection and followed longitudinally. The V gene is TRBV6-5, the J gene TRBJ2-7, with D possibly TRBD1 on 5 matching bases. The sequenced sample was peripheral blood. The TCR originated in a woman under 40 with COVID-19, enrolled during active disease. The CDR3 spells CASSRQGYEQYF. CDR3 sequence (DNA): TGTGCCAGCAGTCGCCAGGGATACGAGCAGTACTTC.